These 12 T cell receptor beta chains share one sample of origin, sequenced in a study of cytomegalovirus exposure and HLA in healthy donors. It was with 60 Vbeta and 13 Jbeta primers that the PCR ran. The assay was immunoSEQ multiplex PCR, and TCRdb's table has in-frame clones only and misses some. This table has around 230,000 clones, roughly 82% appearing once. Sequencing used PBMCs. The receptors originated from a man aged 35 to 55 in good health and CMV-seropositive.

The chain links TRBV9 to TRBJ1-5; D unresolved. The CDR3 length is 13 residues. Per germline, CDR1 SGDLS and CDR2 YYNGEE. Trimming cost V 0 bases and J 9 bases, with 10 bases left between them. CDR3 coding DNA: TGTGCCAGCAGCGTAGACGGGTATATGCCCCAGCATTTT. Translating it yields CASSVDGYMPQHF. Full variable domain (outside the CDR3, taken from reference TRBV9 and TRBJ1-5): DSGVTQTPKHLITATGQRVTLRCSPRSGDLSVYWYQQSLDQGLQFLIQYYNGEERAKGNILERFSAQQFPDLHSELNLSSLELGDSALYFCASSVDGYMPQHFGDGTRLSIL.

CDR3 nucleotide sequence: TGTGCCAGCAGAATTCGACAGGGCATCACCTACGAGCAGTACTTC. Translating it yields CASRIRQGITYEQYF. The chain employs TRBV6-5 and TRBJ2-7; 7 bases align to TRBD1. CDR1 MNHEY and CDR2 SVGAGI come from the germline V gene. This CDR3 is built from 15 residues. Trimming cost V 6 bases and J 2 bases; bases outside gene matches: 10.

The V gene is TRBV5-8, the J gene TRBJ2-2, with 11 bases identical to TRBD1. Germline CDR1 SGHTS, CDR2 YDEGEE. The CDR3 is 15 residues long. The ends lost 4 bases at V and 7 bases at J; junction bases unmatched: 6. The CDR3 DNA sequence: TGTGCCAGCAGCCCAGGACAGGGGGCTTACGGGGAGCTGTTTTTT. Amino acid sequence: CASSPGQGAYGELFF.

CDR3 nucleotide sequence: TGTGCCAGCCGACTATTGGGCACAGATACGCAGTATTTT. It codes for CASRLLGTDTQYF. V gene TRBV6-5 combines with J gene TRBJ2-3; tentative D call: TRBD2 (5 bases). Germline V gene lookup returns CDR1 MNHEY and CDR2 SVGAGI. Trimming cost V 8 bases and J 1 base, with 10 bases left between them. The CDR3 is 13 amino acids.

This chain links TRBV6-5 with TRBJ1-6; 7 nucleotides agree with TRBD1. Germline V CDR1 and CDR2: MNHEY, SVGAGI. V was clipped by 6 bases and J by 4 bases; unmatched bases: 3. This CDR3 is built from 14 residues. CDR3 sequence (DNA): TGTGCCAGCAGACCGGGACAGTATAATTCACCCCTCCACTTT. Translating it yields CASRPGQYNSPLHF.

The chain links TRBV6-5 to TRBJ2-5; 10 bases line up with TRBD2. This CDR3 contains 15 residues. Trimming cost V 2 bases and J 5 bases; bases outside gene matches: 5. Per the germline V gene, CDR1 is MNHEY and CDR2 is SVGAGI. DNA of the CDR3: TGTGCCAGCAGTTACCTGGGTAGCGGGGGGGAGACCCAGTACTTC. Translated, it gives CASSYLGSGGETQYF.

This clone is a singleton in its sample. V usage is TRBV6-4 and J usage is TRBJ2-2, with TRBD1 as a possible D gene (6 bases). From germline, CDR1 is MRHNA and CDR2 SNTAGT. Trimming removed 9 bases from V and 0 bases from J, with 11 bases in between. The CDR3 has 14 residues. The DNA for the CDR3 is TGTGCCAGTGCACAGGGACCGAACACCGGGGAGCTGTTTTTT. It encodes CASAQGPNTGELFF.

This chain links TRBV27 with TRBJ2-3; TRBD1 is a possible D gene (5 bases). V lost 1 base and J lost 1, with 9 bases in between. Per germline, CDR1 MNHEY and CDR2 SMNVEV (reference sequence). The CDR3 is 15 amino acids. For the CDR3, the DNA is TGTGCCAGCAGTTTATACAGGTCGGGCACAGATACGCAGTATTTT. It is translated as CASSLYRSGTDTQYF.

The chain recombines TRBV7-9 with TRBJ2-3; 9 bases are a match to TRBD2. The CDR3 consists of 15 residues. Germline CDR1 reads SEHNR; CDR2 reads FQNEAQ (reference sequence). V dropped 3 bases and J dropped 2; count of bases not matched to a gene: 3. CDR3 sequence reads: CASSFSSGVTDTQYF. The DNA for the CDR3 is TGTGCCAGCAGCTTTTCTAGCGGGGTCACAGATACGCAGTATTTT.

There are a few counts of this clone. The gene calls are TRBV29-1 and TRBJ1-2, with D maybe TRBD1 (5 bases). V was clipped by 4 bases and J by 3 bases, with 9 bases between them. This CDR3 region has 12 residues. In germline, CDR1 is SQVTM, CDR2 ANQGSEA. The CDR3 sequence: CSVGRGDYGYTF. The CDR3, as DNA: TGCAGCGTTGGGAGGGGTGACTATGGCTACACCTTC.

The chain is built from TRBV9 and TRBJ2-1; weak D call: TRBD1 (6 bases). The germline V and J ends were trimmed by 4 bases and 7 bases, with 12 bases remaining between them. Germline loops: CDR1 SGDLS, CDR2 YYNGEE. The CDR3 has 13 amino acids. The DNA for the CDR3 is TGTGCCAGCAGCCCACGGACAGCTAATGAGCAGTTCTTC. Protein product: CASSPRTANEQFF.

The gene calls are TRBV18 and TRBJ2-3; D gene unclear. Trimming cost V 3 bases and J 0 bases, with 13 bases left between them. CDR1 is KGHSH and CDR2 is LQKENI in the germline V gene. CDR3 length: 16 residues. CDR3 protein: CASSPQTPRSTDTQYF. CDR3 in DNA: TGTGCCAGCTCACCCCAGACTCCCCGGAGCACAGATACGCAGTATTTT. Combining the CDR3 with reference TRBV18 and TRBJ2-3 gives the whole variable domain NAGVMQNPRHLVRRRGQEARLRCSPMKGHSHVYWYRQLPEEGLKFMVYLQKENIIDESGMPKERFSAEFPKEGPSILRIQQVVRGDSAAYFCASSPQTPRSTDTQYFGPGTRLTVL.